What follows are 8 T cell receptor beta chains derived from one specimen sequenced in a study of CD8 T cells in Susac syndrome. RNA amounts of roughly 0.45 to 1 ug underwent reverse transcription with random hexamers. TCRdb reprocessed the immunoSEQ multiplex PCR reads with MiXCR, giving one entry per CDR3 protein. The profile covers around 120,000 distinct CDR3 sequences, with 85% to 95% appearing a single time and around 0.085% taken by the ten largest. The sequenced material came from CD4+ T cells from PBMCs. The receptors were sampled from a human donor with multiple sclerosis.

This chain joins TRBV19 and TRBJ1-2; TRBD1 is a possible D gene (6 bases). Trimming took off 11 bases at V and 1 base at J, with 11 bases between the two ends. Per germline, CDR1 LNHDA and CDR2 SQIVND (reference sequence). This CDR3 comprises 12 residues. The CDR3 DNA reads TGTGCCTGCCAGGGGAATAACTATGGCTACACCTTC. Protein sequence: CACQGNNYGYTF.

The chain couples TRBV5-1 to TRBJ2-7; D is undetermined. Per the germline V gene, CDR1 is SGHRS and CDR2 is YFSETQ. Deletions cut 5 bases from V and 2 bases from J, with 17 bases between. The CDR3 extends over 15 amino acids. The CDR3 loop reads CASRPDAGQPYEQYF. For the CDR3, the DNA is TGCGCCAGCAGACCGGATGCCGGGCAACCCTACGAGCAGTACTTC.

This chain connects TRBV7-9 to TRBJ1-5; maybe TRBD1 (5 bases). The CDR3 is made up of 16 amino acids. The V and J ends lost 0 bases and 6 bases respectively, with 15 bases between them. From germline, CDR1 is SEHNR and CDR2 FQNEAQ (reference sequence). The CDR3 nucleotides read TGTGCCAGCAGCTTAGCATCAGACAGTGGTTTTCAGCCCCAGCATTTT. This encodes CASSLASDSGFQPQHF.

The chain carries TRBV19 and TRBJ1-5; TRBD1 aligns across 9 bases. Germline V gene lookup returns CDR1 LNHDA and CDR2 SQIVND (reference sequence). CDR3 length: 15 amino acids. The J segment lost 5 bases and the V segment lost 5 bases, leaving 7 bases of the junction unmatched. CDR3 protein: CASSLTGQGDQPQHF. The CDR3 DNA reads TGTGCCAGTAGTCTCACGGGACAGGGCGATCAGCCCCAGCATTTT.

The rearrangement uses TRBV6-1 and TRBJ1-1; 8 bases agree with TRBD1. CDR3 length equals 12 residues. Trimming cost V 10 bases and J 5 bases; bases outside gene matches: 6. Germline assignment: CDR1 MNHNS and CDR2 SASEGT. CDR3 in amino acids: CAIDRGGTEAFF. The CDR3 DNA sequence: TGTGCCATCGACAGGGGAGGAACTGAAGCTTTCTTT.

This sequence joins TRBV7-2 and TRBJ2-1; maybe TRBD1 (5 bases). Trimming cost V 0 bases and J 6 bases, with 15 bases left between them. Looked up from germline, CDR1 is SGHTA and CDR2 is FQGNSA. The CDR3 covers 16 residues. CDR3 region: CASSLAGALGTNEQFF. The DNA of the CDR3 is TGTGCCAGCAGCTTAGCTGGGGCCCTCGGCACCAATGAGCAGTTCTTC. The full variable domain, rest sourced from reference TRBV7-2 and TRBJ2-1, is GAGVSQSPSNKVTEKGKDVELRCDPISGHTALYWYRQSLGQGLEFLIYFQGNSAPDKSGLPSDRFSAERTGGSVSTLTIQRTQQEDSAVYLCASSLAGALGTNEQFFGPGTRLTVL.

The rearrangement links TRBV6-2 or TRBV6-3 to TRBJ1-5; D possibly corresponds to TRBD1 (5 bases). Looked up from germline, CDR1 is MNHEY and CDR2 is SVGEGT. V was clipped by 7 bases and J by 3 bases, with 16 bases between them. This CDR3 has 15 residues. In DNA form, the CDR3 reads TGTGCCAGCATTAACCAGGGAAGGGACAATCAGCCCCAGCATTTT. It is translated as CASINQGRDNQPQHF.

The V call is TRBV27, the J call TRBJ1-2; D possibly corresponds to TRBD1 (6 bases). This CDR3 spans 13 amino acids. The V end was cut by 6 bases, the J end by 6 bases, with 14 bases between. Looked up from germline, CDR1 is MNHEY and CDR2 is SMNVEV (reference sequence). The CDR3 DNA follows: TGTGCCAGCAGGTGGAGGGGGACTGATGGCTACACCTTC. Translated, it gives CASRWRGTDGYTF.